This T cell receptor (beta chain) was sequenced during a study of control samples from healthy donors and cancer patients. The data were produced by immunoSEQ multiplex PCR, yet TCRdb's version contains in-frame clones alone and is incomplete. The sample lists 150,000 or so clones; 70% to 90% were seen once. Source material: blood. The origin of this receptor is a man aged 25-45 years in good health.

CDR3: CASSSTTVLRSGNTIYF. The CDR3 bases are TGTGCCAGCAGCTCAACCACCGTTTTGCGCTCTGGAAACACCATATATTTT. The chain uses TRBV7-8 and TRBJ1-3; the D is unclear. V gave up 4 bases and J gave up 0 bases, with 16 bases separating them. This CDR3 contains 17 residues. Germline V gene data show CDR1 as SGHVS and CDR2 as FQNEAQ.